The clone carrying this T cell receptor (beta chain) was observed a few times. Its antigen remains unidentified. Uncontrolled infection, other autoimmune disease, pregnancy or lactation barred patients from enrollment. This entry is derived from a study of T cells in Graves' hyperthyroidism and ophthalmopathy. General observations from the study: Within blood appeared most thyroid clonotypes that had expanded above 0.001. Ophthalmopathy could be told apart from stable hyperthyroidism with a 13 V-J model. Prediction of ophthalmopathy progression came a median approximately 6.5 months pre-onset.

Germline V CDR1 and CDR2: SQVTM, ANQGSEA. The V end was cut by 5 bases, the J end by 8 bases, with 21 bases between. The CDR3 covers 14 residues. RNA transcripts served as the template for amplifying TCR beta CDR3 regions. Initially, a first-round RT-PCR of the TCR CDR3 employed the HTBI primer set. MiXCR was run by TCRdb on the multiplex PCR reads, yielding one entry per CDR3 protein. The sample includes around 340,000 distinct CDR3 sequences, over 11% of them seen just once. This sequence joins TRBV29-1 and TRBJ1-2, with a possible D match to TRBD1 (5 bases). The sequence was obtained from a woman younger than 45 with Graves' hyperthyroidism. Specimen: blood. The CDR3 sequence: CSVTGGAGVGGYTF. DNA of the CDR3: TGCAGCGTTACAGGCGGGGCTGGGGTGGGAGGCTACACCTTC.